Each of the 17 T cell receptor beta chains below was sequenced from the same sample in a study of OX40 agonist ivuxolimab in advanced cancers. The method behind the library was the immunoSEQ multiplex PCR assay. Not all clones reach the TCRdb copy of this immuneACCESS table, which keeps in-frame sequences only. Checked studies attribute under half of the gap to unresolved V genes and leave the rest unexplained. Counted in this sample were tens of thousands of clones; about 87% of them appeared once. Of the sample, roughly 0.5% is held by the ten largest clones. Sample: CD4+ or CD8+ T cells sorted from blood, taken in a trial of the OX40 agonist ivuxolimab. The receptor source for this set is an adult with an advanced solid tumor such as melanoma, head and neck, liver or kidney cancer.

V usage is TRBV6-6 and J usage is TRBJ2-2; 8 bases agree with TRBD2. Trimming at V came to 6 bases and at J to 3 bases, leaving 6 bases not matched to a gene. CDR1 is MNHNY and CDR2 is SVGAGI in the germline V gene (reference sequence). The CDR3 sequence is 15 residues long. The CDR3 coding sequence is TGTGCCAGCAGGGCCGCTAGCGGGTACACCGGGGAGCTGTTTTTT. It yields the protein CASRAASGYTGELFF.

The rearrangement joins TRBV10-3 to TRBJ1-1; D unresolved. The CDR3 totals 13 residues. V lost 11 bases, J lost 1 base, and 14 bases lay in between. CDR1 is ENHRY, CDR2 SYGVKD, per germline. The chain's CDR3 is CAVQINPNTEAFF. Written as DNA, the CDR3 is TGTGCCGTACAAATAAACCCGAACACTGAAGCTTTCTTT.

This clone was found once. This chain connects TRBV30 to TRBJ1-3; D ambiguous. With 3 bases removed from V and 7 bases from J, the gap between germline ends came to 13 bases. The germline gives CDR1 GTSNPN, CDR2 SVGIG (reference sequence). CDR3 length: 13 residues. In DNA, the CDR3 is TGTGCCTGGAGCGATGACCGACTCAACACCATATATTTT. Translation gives CAWSDDRLNTIYF.

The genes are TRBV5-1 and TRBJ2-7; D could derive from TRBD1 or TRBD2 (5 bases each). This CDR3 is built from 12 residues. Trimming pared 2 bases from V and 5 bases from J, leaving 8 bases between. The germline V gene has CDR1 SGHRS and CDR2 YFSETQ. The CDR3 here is CASSFGGNEQYF. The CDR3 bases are TGCGCCAGCAGCTTTGGGGGAAACGAGCAGTACTTC.

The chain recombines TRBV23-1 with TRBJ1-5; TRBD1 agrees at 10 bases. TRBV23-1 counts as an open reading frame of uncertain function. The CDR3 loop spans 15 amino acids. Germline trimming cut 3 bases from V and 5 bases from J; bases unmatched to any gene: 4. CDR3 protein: CASSQTDRGHQPQHF. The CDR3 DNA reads TGCGCCAGCAGTCAGACAGACAGGGGGCATCAGCCCCAGCATTTT.

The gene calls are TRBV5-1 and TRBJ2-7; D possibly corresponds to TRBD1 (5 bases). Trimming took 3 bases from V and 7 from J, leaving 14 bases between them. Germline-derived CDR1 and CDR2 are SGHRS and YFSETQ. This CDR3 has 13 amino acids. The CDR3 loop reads CASSSQGVMEQYF. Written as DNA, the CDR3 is TGCGCCAGCAGCTCGCAGGGCGTAATGGAGCAGTACTTC.

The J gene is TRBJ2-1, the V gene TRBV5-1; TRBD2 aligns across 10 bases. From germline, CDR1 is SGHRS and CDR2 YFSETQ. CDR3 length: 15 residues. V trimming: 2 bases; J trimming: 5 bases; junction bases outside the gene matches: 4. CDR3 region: CASSFYSGRNNEQFF. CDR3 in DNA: TGCGCCAGCAGCTTCTATAGCGGGAGGAACAATGAGCAGTTCTTC.

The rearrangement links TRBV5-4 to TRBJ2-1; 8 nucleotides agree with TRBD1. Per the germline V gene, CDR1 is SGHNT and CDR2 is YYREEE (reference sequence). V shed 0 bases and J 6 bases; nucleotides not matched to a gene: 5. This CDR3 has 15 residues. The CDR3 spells CASSLGTGLANEQFF. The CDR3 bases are TGTGCCAGCAGCTTGGGGACAGGGTTAGCCAATGAGCAGTTCTTC.

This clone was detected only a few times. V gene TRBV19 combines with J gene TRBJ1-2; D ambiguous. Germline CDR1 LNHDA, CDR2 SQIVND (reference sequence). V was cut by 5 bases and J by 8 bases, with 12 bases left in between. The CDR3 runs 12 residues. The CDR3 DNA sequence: TGTGCCAGTAGTTCTGCACGTGGGGGCTACACCTTC. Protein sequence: CASSSARGGYTF.

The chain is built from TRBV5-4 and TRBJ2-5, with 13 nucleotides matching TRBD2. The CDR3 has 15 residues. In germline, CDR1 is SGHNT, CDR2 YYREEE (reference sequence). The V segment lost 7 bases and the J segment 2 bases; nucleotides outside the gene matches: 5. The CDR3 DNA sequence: TGTGCCAGCTCCCTGGGACTAGCGGGGCAAGAGACCCAGTACTTC. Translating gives CASSLGLAGQETQYF.

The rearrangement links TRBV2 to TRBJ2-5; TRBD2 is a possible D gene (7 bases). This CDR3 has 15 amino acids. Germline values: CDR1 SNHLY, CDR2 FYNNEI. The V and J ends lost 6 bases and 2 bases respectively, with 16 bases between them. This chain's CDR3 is CASRPARGGQETQYF. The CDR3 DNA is TGTGCCAGCAGGCCGGCAAGGGGGGGACAAGAGACCCAGTACTTC.

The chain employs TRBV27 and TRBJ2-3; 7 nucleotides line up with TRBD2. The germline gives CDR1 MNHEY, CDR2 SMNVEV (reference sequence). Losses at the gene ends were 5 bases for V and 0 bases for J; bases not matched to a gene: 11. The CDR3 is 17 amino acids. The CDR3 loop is CASSRNVGGTSTDTQYF. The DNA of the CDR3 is TGTGCCAGCAGTCGAAACGTGGGGGGGACTAGCACAGATACGCAGTATTTT.

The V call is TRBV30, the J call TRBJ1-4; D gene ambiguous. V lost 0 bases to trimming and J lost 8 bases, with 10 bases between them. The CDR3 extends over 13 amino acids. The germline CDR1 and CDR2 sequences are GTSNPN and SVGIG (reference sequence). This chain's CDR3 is CAWSVHSREKLFF. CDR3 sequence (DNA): TGTGCCTGGAGTGTACATAGTCGGGAAAAACTGTTTTTT.

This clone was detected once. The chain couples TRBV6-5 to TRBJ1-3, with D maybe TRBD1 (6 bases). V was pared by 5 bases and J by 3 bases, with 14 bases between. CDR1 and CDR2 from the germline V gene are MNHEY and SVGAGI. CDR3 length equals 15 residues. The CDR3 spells CASSPGQTLGNTIYF. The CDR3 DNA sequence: TGTGCCAGCAGTCCAGGACAGACTCTTGGAAACACCATATATTTT.

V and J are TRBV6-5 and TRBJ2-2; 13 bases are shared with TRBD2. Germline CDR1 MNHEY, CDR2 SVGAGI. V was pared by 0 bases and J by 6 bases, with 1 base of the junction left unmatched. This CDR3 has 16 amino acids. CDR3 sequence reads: CASSYSGLAGAGELFF. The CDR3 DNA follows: TGTGCCAGCAGTTACTCCGGACTAGCGGGAGCCGGGGAGCTGTTTTTT.

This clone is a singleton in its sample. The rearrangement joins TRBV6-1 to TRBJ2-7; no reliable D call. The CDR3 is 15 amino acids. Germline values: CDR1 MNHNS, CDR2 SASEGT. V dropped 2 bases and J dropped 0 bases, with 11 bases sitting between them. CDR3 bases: TGTGCCAGCAGTGAATTGTGGGGTGGCTCCTACGAGCAGTACTTC. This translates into CASSELWGGSYEQYF.

The CDR3 bases are TGTGCCAGCAAAACCGTCCCCCCAGGGGTCACTGAAGCTTTCTTT. Translated: CASKTVPPGVTEAFF. The J gene is TRBJ1-1, the V gene TRBV11-2; possible D gene TRBD1, 6 bases. The germline V and J ends were trimmed by 7 bases and 4 bases, with 19 bases remaining between them. Germline values: CDR1 SGHAT, CDR2 FQNNGV. CDR3 size: 15 residues. Complete variable domain (other parts from reference TRBV11-2 and TRBJ1-1): EAGVAQSPRYKIIEKRQSVAFWCNPISGHATLYWYQQILGQGPKLLIQFQNNGVVDDSQLPKDRFSAERLKGVDSTLKIQPAKLEDSAVYLCASKTVPPGVTEAFFGQGTRLTVV.